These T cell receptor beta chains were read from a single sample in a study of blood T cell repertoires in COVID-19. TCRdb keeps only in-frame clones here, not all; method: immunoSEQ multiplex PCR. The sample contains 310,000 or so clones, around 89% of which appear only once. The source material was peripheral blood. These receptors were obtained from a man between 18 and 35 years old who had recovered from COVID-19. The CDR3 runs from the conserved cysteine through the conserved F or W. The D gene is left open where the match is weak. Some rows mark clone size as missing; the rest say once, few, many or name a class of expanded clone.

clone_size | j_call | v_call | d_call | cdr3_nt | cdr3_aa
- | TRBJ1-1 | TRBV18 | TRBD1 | TGTGCCAGCTCACAACGCCAGGGGGCTTCGAACACTGAAGCTTTCTTT | CASSQRQGASNTEAFF
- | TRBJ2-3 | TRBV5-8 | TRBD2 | TGTGCCAGCAGTGGACTAGCGGGAAGAGCTACGCAGTATTTT | CASSGLAGRATQYF
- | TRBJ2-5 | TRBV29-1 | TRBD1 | TGCAGCGTTGGGGGACAGACCCAAGAGACCCAGTACTTC | CSVGGQTQETQYF
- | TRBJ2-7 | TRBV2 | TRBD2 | TGTGCCAGCAGAGGACTAGCGGGAGGGCCGCAGTACTTC | CASRGLAGGPQYF
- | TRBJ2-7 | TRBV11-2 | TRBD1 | TGTGCCAGCAGCTTAGAAAGTCCGGGACAGCTCTACGAGCAGTACTTC | CASSLESPGQLYEQYF
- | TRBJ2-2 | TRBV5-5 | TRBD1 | TGTGCCAGCAGCCCAACAGGGGGCCGGGGCACCGGGGAGCTGTTTTTT | CASSPTGGRGTGELFF
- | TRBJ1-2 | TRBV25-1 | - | TGTGCCAGCAGTGAACCTTCGGGGGGCAACTATGGCTACACCTTC | CASSEPSGGNYGYTF
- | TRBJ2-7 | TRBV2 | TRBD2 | TGTGCCAGCAGCCGACTAGCGCAGTACTTC | CASSRLAQYF
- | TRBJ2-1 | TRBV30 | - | TGTGCCTGGAGGGGCCGGGGCAATGAGCAGTTCTTC | CAWRGRGNEQFF
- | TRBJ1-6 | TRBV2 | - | TGTGCCAGCAGTGACGGGGGAATATATAATTCACCCCTCCACTTT | CASSDGGIYNSPLHF
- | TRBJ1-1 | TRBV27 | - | TGTGCCAGCAGTTTTGGTCTATTAGGAGGAACTGAAGCTTTCTTT | CASSFGLLGGTEAFF
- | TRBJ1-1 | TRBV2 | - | TGTGCCAGCAGTGAAAACGGGGAGACTATGAACACTGAAGCTTTCTTT | CASSENGETMNTEAFF
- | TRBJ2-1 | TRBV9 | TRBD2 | TGTGCCAGCAGCGTAGCGGGAGGGCCTTTTGAGCAGTTCTTC | CASSVAGGPFEQFF
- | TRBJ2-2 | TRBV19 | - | TGTGCCAGTACACAGGTGGTGAACACCGGGGAGCTGTTTTTT | CASTQVVNTGELFF
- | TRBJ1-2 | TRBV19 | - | TGTGCCAGTAATAACAGAAACTATGGCTACACCTTC | CASNNRNYGYTF
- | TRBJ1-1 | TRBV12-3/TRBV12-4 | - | TGTGCCAGCAGTTTTTCGTCCCTTGAAGCTTTCTTT | CASSFSSLEAFF
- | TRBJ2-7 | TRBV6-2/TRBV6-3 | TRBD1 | TGTGCCAGCAGCACGTACGCAGGGGGCGAGGACGAGCAGTACTTC | CASSTYAGGEDEQYF
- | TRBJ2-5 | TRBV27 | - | TGTGCCAGCAGTTTATGGGGTCAGGGTAGAAGCGAGACCCAGTACTTC | CASSLWGQGRSETQYF
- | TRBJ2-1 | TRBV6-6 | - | TGTGCCAGCAGCTATACTACCCCCTACAATGAGCAGTTCTTC | CASSYTTPYNEQFF
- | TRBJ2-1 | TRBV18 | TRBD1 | TGTGCCAGCTCCGGGACAGGGGGGGGTGAGCAGTTCTTC | CASSGTGGGEQFF
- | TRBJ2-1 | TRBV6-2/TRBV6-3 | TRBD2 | TGTGCCAGCAGTTACACTCGACTAGCGGGGGGGCTGAATGAGCAGTTCTTC | CASSYTRLAGGLNEQFF
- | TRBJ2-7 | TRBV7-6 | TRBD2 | TGTGCCAGCAGCTTAGAGGGCGGGAGTGCGTACGAGCAGTACTTC | CASSLEGGSAYEQYF
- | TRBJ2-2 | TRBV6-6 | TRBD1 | TGTGCCAGCAGTGTTGACAGGGGGTTCACCGGGGAGCTGTTTTTT | CASSVDRGFTGELFF
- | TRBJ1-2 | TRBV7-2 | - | TGTGCCAGCAGCTTAGGAGGACAGTCCCAAGGGGGAGGCTACACCTTC | CASSLGGQSQGGGYTF
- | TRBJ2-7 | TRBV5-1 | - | TGCGCCAGCAGCTTTACCCATTCCCGGGACATCTACGAGCAGTACTTC | CASSFTHSRDIYEQYF
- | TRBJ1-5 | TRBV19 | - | TGTGCCAGCACCACTTCGGATCAGCCCCAGCATTTT | CASTTSDQPQHF
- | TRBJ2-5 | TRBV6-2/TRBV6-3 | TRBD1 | TGTGCCAGCAGTTCCCGAGGGGGCAGGGCGTTGGCCCAGTACTTC | CASSSRGGRALAQYF
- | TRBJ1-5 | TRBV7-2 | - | TGTGCCAGCAGCTTCCGGACTGGAGGGGATCAGCCCCAGCATTTT | CASSFRTGGDQPQHF
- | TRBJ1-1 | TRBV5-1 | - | TGCGCCAGCAGCCATCCAGGGGACACTGAAGCTTTCTTT | CASSHPGDTEAFF
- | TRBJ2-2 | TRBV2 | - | TGTGCCAGCAGTCCACTCCCCGATTGGGAGCCGACGAACACCGGGGAGCTGTTTTTT | CASSPLPDWEPTNTGELFF
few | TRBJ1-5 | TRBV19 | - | TGTGCCAGTAGTGTACAGGGAAGTGATCAGCCCCAGCATTTT | CASSVQGSDQPQHF
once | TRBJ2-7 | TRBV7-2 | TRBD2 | TGTGCCAGCAGCTCAAGCGGGGGGCTATACGAGCAGTACTTC | CASSSSGGLYEQYF
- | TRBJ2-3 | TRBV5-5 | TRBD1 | TGTGCCAGCAGCCCGGCCCCAGGGGGCTTGGTGGATACGCAGTATTTT | CASSPAPGGLVDTQYF
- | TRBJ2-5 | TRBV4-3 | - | TGCGCCAGCAGCCAAGGCAACAGGGTCCTCCAAGAGACCCAGTACTTC | CASSQGNRVLQETQYF
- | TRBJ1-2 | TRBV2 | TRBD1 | TGTGCCAGCAGCGGGGACAGGGCTAACTATGGCTACACCTTC | CASSGDRANYGYTF